This TCR beta chain appears in the sequencing data of a study of identical twins. Germline CDR1 reads SGHRS; CDR2 reads YFSETQ. The CDR3 is 15 amino acids. J lost 1 base, V lost 3 bases, and 3 bases had no gene match. Study outcomes and limitations: Among monozygotic twins, out-of-frame TCR alpha sharing exceeded what models predicted.

A note on this clonotype: Its specificity is not known.

TCRdb processed the 5' RACE reads anew with MiXCR; each CDR3 protein has one entry. The repertoire holds hundreds of thousands of distinct CDR3 sequences, with less than 25% as singletons. This sample was also put to use in a study of T cells expressing NK-cell markers. As reported in that work: HCMV seropositivity marked most of the eight sequenced donors; one was seronegative. It remained uncertain whether the expanded NKG2C+ T cell clones were specific for HCMV antigens.

The V and J genes are TRBV5-1 and TRBJ2-3; 9 bases are a match to TRBD1. The origin of this receptor is a woman aged 18-29 years in good health. The material sequenced was CD4+ T cells sorted from blood. CDR3 residues: CASSYWTGGTDTQYF. CDR3 in DNA: TGCGCCAGCAGCTATTGGACAGGGGGCACAGATACGCAGTATTTT.